The 18 T cell receptor beta chains presented below share a single source sample, sequenced in a study of CD4+ T cells in melanoma. Only in-frame clones appear in the TCRdb table, and some are missing; sequencing was by immunoSEQ multiplex PCR. This table has 45,000 or so clones, about 88% appearing once. The sample comprised peripheral blood. These receptor sequences come from a human donor with melanoma.

This chain connects TRBV29-1 to TRBJ1-2, with 8 bases fitting TRBD1. The CDR3 contains 12 residues. J gave up 3 bases and V 8 bases, and 5 bases lay outside the gene matches. The V gene's germline CDR1 is SQVTM and CDR2 ANQGSEA. The CDR3 DNA reads as TGCAGCTCCCGGGGACAGGACTATGGCTACACCTTC. It specifies CSSRGQDYGYTF.

The chain joins TRBV27 to TRBJ1-1, with TRBD1 as a possible D gene (5 bases). This CDR3 spans 13 amino acids. Between the trimmed V and J ends, which lost 3 bases and 4 bases, there was a span of 9 bases. Germline V gives CDR1 MNHEY, CDR2 SMNVEV (reference sequence). The CDR3, as DNA: TGTGCCAGCAGTTTGGGCAGGGCCACTGAAGCTTTCTTT. It is translated as CASSLGRATEAFF.

This sequence joins TRBV21-1 and TRBJ1-6. TRBV21-1 is a pseudogene. The length of the CDR3 is 13 residues. This CDR3 is CASSKGARPPLHF. CDR3 nucleotide sequence: TGTGCCAGCAGCAAAGGCGCTCGCCCACCCCTCCACTTT.

The CDR3 loop is CASSPLDSPDAKNIQYF. CDR3 DNA: TGTGCCAGCTCACCACTTGACTCCCCGGACGCCAAAAACATTCAGTACTTC. The rearrangement joins TRBV18 to TRBJ2-4; D not certain. The CDR3 extends over 17 amino acids. Germline CDR1 is KGHSH and CDR2 is LQKENI. The V gene lost 1 base and the J gene lost 1 base, with 14 bases spanning the gap.

The chain combines TRBV19 with TRBJ1-5; 8 positions match TRBD1. The CDR3 has 18 residues. V shed 6 bases and J 0 bases; nucleotides not matched to a gene: 13. Germline-derived CDR1 and CDR2 are LNHDA and SQIVND (reference sequence). The CDR3 spells CASSLRVQGAYSNQPQHF. DNA for the CDR3: TGTGCCAGTAGCTTGCGCGTTCAGGGGGCCTATAGCAATCAGCCCCAGCATTTT.

This chain uses TRBV6-6 with TRBJ2-7; TRBD1 might be the D (5 bases). CDR1 is MNHNY, CDR2 SVGAGI, per germline (reference sequence). This CDR3 spans 12 amino acids. V dropped 6 bases and J dropped 2 bases, with 8 bases sitting between them. CDR3 region: CASRTGTYEQYF. In DNA form, the CDR3 reads TGTGCCAGCAGAACAGGAACCTACGAGCAGTACTTC.

V usage is TRBV5-6 and J usage is TRBJ2-5; possible D gene TRBD2, 6 bases. This CDR3 region has 16 residues. V lost 1 base and J 5 bases, leaving 18 bases between the germline ends. CDR1 SGHDT and CDR2 YYEEEE come from the germline V gene. CDR3 in DNA: TGTGCCAGCAGCTTGTCAGGTCGGCTAGCGCGGGAGACCCAGTACTTC. Translation: CASSLSGRLARETQYF.

This clone was seen only once. The chain has TRBV2 and TRBJ1-6; 7 bases line up with TRBD1. The V segment lost 6 bases and the J segment 4 bases; nucleotides outside the gene matches: 6. Germline V lookup: CDR1 SNHLY, CDR2 FYNNEI. This CDR3 is 15 amino acids long. The CDR3 reads CASRGPGQYNSPLHF. The CDR3 nucleotides read TGTGCCAGCAGGGGACCGGGACAGTATAATTCACCCCTCCACTTT.

V and J are TRBV7-9 and TRBJ1-2, with 7 bases aligning to TRBD1. This CDR3 comprises 14 residues. Germline loops: CDR1 SEHNR, CDR2 FQNEAQ (reference sequence). The ends lost 2 bases at V and 8 bases at J; junction bases unmatched: 8. CDR3 sequence (DNA): TGTGCCAGCAGCTTATCGGAGGGGGCGGACGGCTACACCTTC. Amino acid sequence: CASSLSEGADGYTF.

The CDR3 DNA follows: TGTGCCAGCAGTTCAGGCAGGTCTGCCTACGAGCAGTACTTC. It codes for CASSSGRSAYEQYF. V gene TRBV27 combines with J gene TRBJ2-7; no clear D. In germline, CDR1 is MNHEY, CDR2 SMNVEV (reference sequence). This CDR3 spans 14 amino acids. Trimming removed 4 bases at V and 2 bases at J, with 12 bases between.

CDR3 in DNA: TGCGCCAGCAGCTTGCGGCCAGGTTCCCCAGATACGCAGTATTTT. As protein: CASSLRPGSPDTQYF. V gene TRBV5-1 combines with J gene TRBJ2-3, with D hard to call. Germline values: CDR1 SGHRS, CDR2 YFSETQ. V shed 1 base and J shed 4 bases, with 13 bases lying between them. CDR3 length equals 15 residues. Supplemented by reference TRBV5-1 and TRBJ2-3, the full variable domain reads KAGVTQTPRYLIKTRGQQVTLSCSPISGHRSVSWYQQTPGQGLQFLFEYFSETQRNKGNFPGRFSGRQFSNSRSEMNVSTLELGDSALYLCASSLRPGSPDTQYFGPGTRLTVL.

The V and J genes are TRBV9 and TRBJ1-6; D perhaps matches TRBD1 (6 bases). Looked up from germline, CDR1 is SGDLS and CDR2 is YYNGEE. Deletions cut 4 bases from V and 7 bases from J, with 15 bases between. This CDR3 is built from 15 residues. The CDR3 DNA reads TGTGCCAGCAGCCCTGGGACACTTAGGAATTCACCCCTCCACTTT. Translating it yields CASSPGTLRNSPLHF.

With regard to this clone: Other nucleotide sequences in the sample specify the same CDR3. V and J are TRBV2 and TRBJ1-5; D is perhaps TRBD1 (5 bases). The CDR3 length is 14 residues. The V and J ends lost 6 bases and 4 bases respectively, with 13 bases between them. Per the germline V gene, CDR1 is SNHLY and CDR2 is FYNNEI. CDR3 loop: CASSADSPNQPQHF. Written as DNA, the CDR3 is TGTGCCAGCAGCGCTGACAGTCCAAATCAGCCCCAGCATTTT.

In DNA form, the CDR3 reads TGTGCCAGCAGCCAAGGGGCAGGTCAGCCCCAGCATTTT. It codes for CASSQGAGQPQHF. The gene calls are TRBV14 and TRBJ1-5; unclear D gene. There are 13 residues in the CDR3. CDR1 SGHDN and CDR2 FVKESK come from the germline V gene. Trimming pared 1 base from V and 6 bases from J, leaving 7 bases between.

V gene TRBV25-1 combines with J gene TRBJ2-7; D unclear. Germline loops: CDR1 MGHDK, CDR2 SYGVNS. V dropped 8 bases and J dropped 3 bases, with 8 bases sitting between them. This CDR3 has 11 residues. CDR3 coding DNA: TGTGCCAGCGGCTCGGTCTACGAGCAGTACTTC. It yields the protein CASGSVYEQYF.

V is TRBV6-5 and J is TRBJ2-5, with TRBD1 as a possible D gene (7 bases). Germline V CDR1 and CDR2: MNHEY, SVGAGI. The CDR3 loop spans 14 amino acids. V dropped 6 bases and J dropped 7 bases, with 18 bases sitting between them. CDR3 residues: CASSQDRQGGTQYF. The CDR3 region has the DNA TGTGCCAGCAGCCAAGACCGGCAGGGGGGGACCCAGTACTTC.

This chain links TRBV7-2 with TRBJ2-4, with TRBD2 matching 7 bases. The germline gives CDR1 SGHTA, CDR2 FQGNSA. The CDR3 is made up of 16 amino acids. The V gene end was trimmed by 4 bases and the J gene end by 3 bases; junction bases not matched to a gene: 9. The CDR3 region is CASSSRGVGGKNIQYF. The CDR3 DNA follows: TGTGCCAGCAGCTCACGGGGGGTTGGAGGCAAAAACATTCAGTACTTC. Full variable domain (outside the CDR3, taken from reference TRBV7-2 and TRBJ2-4): GAGVSQSPSNKVTEKGKDVELRCDPISGHTALYWYRQSLGQGLEFLIYFQGNSAPDKSGLPSDRFSAERTGGSVSTLTIQRTQQEDSAVYLCASSSRGVGGKNIQYFGAGTRLSVL.

This chain links TRBV5-1 with TRBJ1-1; D is unclear. V was shortened by 0 bases and J by 2 bases, with 2 bases between the two germline ends. This CDR3 spans 12 amino acids. The germline V gene encodes CDR1 SGHRS and CDR2 YFSETQ. The CDR3 protein is CASSLDNTEAFF. CDR3 sequence (DNA): TGCGCCAGCAGCTTGGACAACACTGAAGCTTTCTTT.